This record looks at one TCR beta chain sequence and its context. CDR3 length: 13 amino acids. Germline V gene data show CDR1 as SGHTA and CDR2 as FQGTGA. The V segment lost 2 bases and the J segment 6 bases; nucleotides outside the gene matches: 3. These data originate in a study of blood T cell repertoires in COVID-19. Looking at the study overall: Samples representing acute and convalescent COVID-19 were sourced from the United States, Italy and Spain. Sample material is recorded as cDNA or gDNA derived from T cells, B-cell-depleted T cells, or PBMCs.

Libraries were prepared by immunoSEQ multiplex PCR; TCRdb keeps only in-frame clonotypes and omits some of them. The repertoire holds around 71,000 clones, with about 79% as singletons. The rearrangement links TRBV7-3 to TRBJ1-1, with 7 bases matching TRBD1. The sample was peripheral blood. The sequence came from a man in his 70s with acute or convalescent COVID-19. The CDR3 DNA reads TGTGCCAGCAGCTTAGGGACAGAGGCTGAAGCTTTCTTT. Protein: CASSLGTEAEAFF.